The clone carrying this TCR beta chain appeared a few times. This sample was taken from a study of blood T cell repertoires in COVID-19. Method: immunoSEQ multiplex PCR; TCRdb's copy keeps in-frame clones and lacks some. The sample lists around 72,000 clones; around 81% were seen once. Germline V gene lookup returns CDR1 LNHDA and CDR2 SQIVND (reference sequence). The CDR3 totals 15 residues. V was pared by 0 bases and J by 3 bases, with 11 bases between. This TCR derives from a woman in her fifties or sixties with acute or convalescent COVID-19. The V and J genes are TRBV19 and TRBJ1-2; D might be TRBD1 (5 bases). Sequencing was done on a sample of peripheral blood. The CDR3 spells CASSIEGARDYGYTF. Here the CDR3 DNA reads TGTGCCAGTAGTATAGAAGGGGCGCGAGACTATGGCTACACCTTC.